This T cell receptor beta chain stems from a study of response to subunit inactivated influenza vaccine. TCRdb analysed the RT-PCR reads with MiXCR anew, one entry per CDR3 protein. The table lists around 850,000 distinct CDR3 sequences, roughly 18% of them singletons. This clonotype was seen a handful of times. Its antigen remains unknown. General study findings and limits: Each seasonal flu vaccination may recruit only limited new T cells, authors suggested.

Per the germline V gene, CDR1 is MNHEY and CDR2 is SVGAGI. The V end lost 1 base, the J end lost 0 bases, and 13 bases lay between the germline ends. The length of the CDR3 is 16 residues. This receptor was obtained from a man aged 50 or older who received an inactivated influenza vaccine. The rearrangement links TRBV6-5 to TRBJ2-7, with D tentatively TRBD1 (7 bases). The specimen was PBMCs from blood, collected less than 6 days after vaccination. CDR3 region: CASSYLPQGGSYEQYF. CDR3 sequence (DNA): TGTGCCAGCAGTTACTTACCTCAGGGGGGCTCCTACGAGCAGTACTTC.